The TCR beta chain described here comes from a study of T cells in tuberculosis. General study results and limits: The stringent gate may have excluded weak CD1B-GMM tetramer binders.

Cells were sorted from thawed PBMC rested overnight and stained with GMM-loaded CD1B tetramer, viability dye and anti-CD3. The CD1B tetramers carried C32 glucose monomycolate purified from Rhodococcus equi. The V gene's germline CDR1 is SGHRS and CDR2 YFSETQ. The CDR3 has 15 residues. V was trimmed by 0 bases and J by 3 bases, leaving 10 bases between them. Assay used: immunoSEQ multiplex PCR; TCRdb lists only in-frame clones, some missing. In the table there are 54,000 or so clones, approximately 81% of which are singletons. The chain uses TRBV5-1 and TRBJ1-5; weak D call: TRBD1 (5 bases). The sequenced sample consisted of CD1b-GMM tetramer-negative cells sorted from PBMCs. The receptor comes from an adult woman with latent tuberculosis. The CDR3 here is CASSLDGGANQPQHF. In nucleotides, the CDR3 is TGCGCCAGCAGCTTGGACGGTGGGGCCAATCAGCCCCAGCATTTT.